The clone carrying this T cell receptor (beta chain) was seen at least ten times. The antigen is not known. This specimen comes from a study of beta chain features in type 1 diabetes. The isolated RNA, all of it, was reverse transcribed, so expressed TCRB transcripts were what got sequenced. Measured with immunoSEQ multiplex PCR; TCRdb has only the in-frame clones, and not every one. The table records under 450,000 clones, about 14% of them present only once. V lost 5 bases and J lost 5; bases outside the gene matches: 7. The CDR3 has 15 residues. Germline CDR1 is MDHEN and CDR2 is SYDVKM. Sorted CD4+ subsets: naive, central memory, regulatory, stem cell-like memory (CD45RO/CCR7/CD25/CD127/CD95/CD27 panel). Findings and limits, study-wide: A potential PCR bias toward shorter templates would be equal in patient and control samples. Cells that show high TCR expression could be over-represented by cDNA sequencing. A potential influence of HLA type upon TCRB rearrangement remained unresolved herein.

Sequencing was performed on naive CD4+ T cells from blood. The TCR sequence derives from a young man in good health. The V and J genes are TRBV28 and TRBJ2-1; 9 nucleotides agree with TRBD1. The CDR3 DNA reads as TGTGCCAGCAGTGGGCCGGGACAGGGCAACAATGAGCAGTTCTTC. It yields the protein CASSGPGQGNNEQFF.